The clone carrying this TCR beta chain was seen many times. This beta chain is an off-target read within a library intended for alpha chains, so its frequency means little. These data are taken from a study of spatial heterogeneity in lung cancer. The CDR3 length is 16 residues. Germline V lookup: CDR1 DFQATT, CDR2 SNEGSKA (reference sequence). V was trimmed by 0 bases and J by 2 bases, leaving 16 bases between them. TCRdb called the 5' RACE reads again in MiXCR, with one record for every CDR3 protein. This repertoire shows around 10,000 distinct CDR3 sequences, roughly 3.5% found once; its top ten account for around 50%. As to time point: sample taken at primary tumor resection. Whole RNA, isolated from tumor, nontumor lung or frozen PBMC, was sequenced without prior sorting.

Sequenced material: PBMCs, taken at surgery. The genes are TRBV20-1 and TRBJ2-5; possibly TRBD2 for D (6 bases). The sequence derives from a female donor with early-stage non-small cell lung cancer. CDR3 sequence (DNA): TGCAGTGCTAGAGATTTGGGAAGGAGGGTACAAGAGACCCAGTACTTC. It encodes CSARDLGRRVQETQYF.